These 27 T cell receptor beta chains were all obtained from the same sample, sequenced in a study of blood T cell repertoires in COVID-19. TCRdb keeps only in-frame clones here, not all; method: immunoSEQ multiplex PCR. The table lists more than 200,000 clones, approximately 79% of them singletons. The sequenced material came from peripheral blood. Receptors were obtained from a woman aged 35 to 49 with active or convalescent COVID-19.

The rearrangement uses TRBV2 and TRBJ1-4; D call uncertain. The CDR3 sequence is 15 residues long. The germline V gene encodes CDR1 SNHLY and CDR2 FYNNEI. The ends were cut back, 6 bases at V and 7 bases at J, with 18 bases in the middle. Here the CDR3 reads CASSDLQALGEKLFF. As DNA, the CDR3 is TGTGCCAGCAGCGACCTCCAGGCCCTGGGTGAAAAACTGTTTTTT.

This clone occurred a few times. The chain joins TRBV5-1 to TRBJ1-1; TRBD1 might be the D (6 bases). Trimming shortened V by 2 bases and J by 2 bases, and 16 bases separated the two germline ends. Germline V lookup: CDR1 SGHRS, CDR2 YFSETQ. The CDR3 length is 16 residues. The CDR3 loop reads CASSFAIGTTNTEAFF. In DNA, the CDR3 is TGCGCCAGCAGCTTTGCTATTGGGACAACAAACACTGAAGCTTTCTTT.

The CDR3 loop is CASSLGTGMNTEAFF. The CDR3 DNA sequence: TGTGCCAGCAGCCTTGGGACAGGGATGAACACTGAAGCTTTCTTT. V gene TRBV5-5 combines with J gene TRBJ1-1, with TRBD1 matching 9 bases. Germline assignment: CDR1 SGHKS and CDR2 YYEKEE (reference sequence). V was clipped by 4 bases and J by 0 bases; unmatched bases: 4. The CDR3 contains 15 residues.

The chain links TRBV28 to TRBJ2-1; D is unresolved. In germline, CDR1 is MDHEN, CDR2 SYDVKM. This CDR3 region has 14 residues. The V and J ends lost 5 bases and 0 bases respectively, with 8 bases between them. CDR3 nucleotides: TGTGCCAGCAGTCGAACCAGCTCCTACAATGAGCAGTTCTTC. As protein: CASSRTSSYNEQFF.

This clone was counted a few times. The J gene is TRBJ1-2, the V gene TRBV5-4; 7 nucleotides line up with TRBD1. V shed 5 bases and J 3 bases; nucleotides not matched to a gene: 7. The CDR3 consists of 14 residues. Germline CDR1 and CDR2: SGHNT and YYREEE (reference sequence). The CDR3 region has the DNA TGTGCCAGCAGACCCCACGGACAGGACTATGGCTACACCTTC. It codes for CASRPHGQDYGYTF.

The chain links TRBV12-5 to TRBJ2-3, with 14 bases identical to TRBD2. The germline CDR1 and CDR2 sequences are LGHNT and FRNRAP. J lost 3 bases, V lost 2 bases, and 4 bases had no gene match. The length of the CDR3 is 17 residues. CDR3 sequence: CASGLRGTSGGTDTQYF. In nucleotides, the CDR3 is TGTGCTAGTGGTTTGCGGGGGACTAGCGGGGGAACAGATACGCAGTATTTT.

This clone was observed a single time. V and J are TRBV18 and TRBJ1-2; 10 nucleotides line up with TRBD1. Trimming took 1 base from V and 5 from J; bases not matched to a gene: 4. This CDR3 spans 15 amino acids. The germline gives CDR1 KGHSH, CDR2 LQKENI. The CDR3 region is CASSPRPGQGYGYTF. The DNA of the CDR3 is TGTGCCAGCTCACCACGTCCGGGACAGGGGTATGGCTACACCTTC.

This clone occurred many times. The rearrangement uses TRBV3-1 (or the pseudogene TRBV3-2) and TRBJ2-5; 13 nucleotides line up with TRBD2. There are 18 residues in the CDR3. The germline CDR1 and CDR2 sequences are LGHDT and YNNKEL (reference sequence). Trimming at V came to 6 bases and at J to 5 bases, leaving 15 bases not matched to a gene. DNA of the CDR3: TGTGCCAGCAGACTCACACGGACTAGCGGGGGACCGGCTGAGACCCAGTACTTC. Amino acids: CASRLTRTSGGPAETQYF.

The rearrangement links TRBV19 to TRBJ1-2; D perhaps matches TRBD1 (6 bases). Germline V lookup: CDR1 LNHDA, CDR2 SQIVND (reference sequence). The CDR3 is 15 amino acids. V lost 1 base and J 4 bases, leaving 13 bases between the germline ends. The chain's CDR3 is CASSIVADRSYGYTF. In DNA form, the CDR3 reads TGTGCCAGTAGTATAGTCGCCGACAGGAGCTATGGCTACACCTTC. The full variable domain, rest sourced from reference TRBV19 and TRBJ1-2, is DGGITQSPKYLFRKEGQNVTLSCEQNLNHDAMYWYRQDPGQGLRLIYYSQIVNDFQKGDIAEGYSVSREKKESFPLTVTSAQKNPTAFYLCASSIVADRSYGYTFGSGTRLTVV.

V usage is TRBV18 and J usage is TRBJ2-7; perhaps TRBD2 as D (6 bases). This CDR3 comprises 14 residues. CDR1 is KGHSH and CDR2 is LQKENI in the germline V gene. V was clipped by 1 base and J by 7 bases, with 14 bases between them. The CDR3 is CASSPRRGPVEQYF. The CDR3 DNA sequence: TGTGCCAGCTCACCACGGCGGGGCCCTGTGGAGCAGTACTTC.

The chain carries TRBV28 and TRBJ2-4; tentative D call: TRBD2 (5 bases). CDR1 and CDR2 (germline): MDHEN, SYDVKM. The CDR3 totals 15 residues. V was trimmed by 1 base and J by 3 bases, leaving 10 bases between them. The CDR3 DNA reads TGTGCCAGCAGTTTATTCGGGGAAGGCAAAAACATTCAGTACTTC. Translating it yields CASSLFGEGKNIQYF.

Note on this clone: This sample also contains other DNA sequences that code for the same CDR3. The CDR3 coding sequence is TGTGCCAGCAGTCGGGGATCCTCCTACAATGAGCAGTTCTTC. Residues: CASSRGSSYNEQFF. This chain joins TRBV27 and TRBJ2-1; maybe TRBD2 (5 bases). The CDR3 consists of 14 residues. Trimming took 5 bases from V and 0 from J, leaving 8 bases between them. CDR1 MNHEY and CDR2 SMNVEV come from the germline V gene (reference sequence).

V gene TRBV7-9 combines with J gene TRBJ1-6, with D possibly matching TRBD1 (5 bases). This CDR3 has 14 residues. Trimming removed 6 bases at V and 6 bases at J, with 12 bases between. Germline V gene sequence: CDR1 SEHNR, CDR2 FQNEAQ (reference sequence). CDR3: CASRSGNGNSPLHF. CDR3 DNA: TGTGCCAGCAGATCAGGGAACGGTAATTCACCCCTCCACTTT.

The chain uses TRBV5-1 and TRBJ2-5; the match to TRBD2 covers 7 bases. Trimming at V came to 7 bases and at J to 5 bases, leaving 11 bases not matched to a gene. This CDR3 contains 14 residues. Germline V lookup: CDR1 SGHRS, CDR2 YFSETQ. Here the CDR3 DNA reads TGCGCCAGCTCACGGGAGCGGGGTCAGGAGACCCAGTACTTC. This sequence encodes CASSRERGQETQYF.

This rearrangement joins TRBV2 to TRBJ1-2; 7 bases map to TRBD1. In germline, CDR1 is SNHLY, CDR2 FYNNEI. The CDR3 is 17 amino acids. After removal of 2 bases from V and 7 bases from J, the junction contained 16 bases not matched to a gene. CDR3 DNA sequence: TGTGCCAGCAGTGAAAAAAGGACAGGACAACTCAGTGGTGGCTACACCTTC. Translating gives CASSEKRTGQLSGGYTF.

The V and J genes are TRBV3-1 (or the pseudogene TRBV3-2) and TRBJ1-2; perhaps TRBD1 as D (6 bases). Trimming pared 3 bases from V and 3 bases from J, leaving 8 bases between. The CDR3 length is 13 residues. Germline V gene sequence: CDR1 LGHDT, CDR2 YNNKEL (reference sequence). CDR3 DNA sequence: TGTGCCAGCAGCCAGGACAGCTACTATGGCTACACCTTC. Amino acids: CASSQDSYYGYTF.

This chain uses TRBV2 with TRBJ1-2; D gene unclear. V lost 5 bases and J lost 2, with 6 bases in between. CDR3 length: 12 amino acids. CDR1 is SNHLY and CDR2 is FYNNEI in the germline V gene. The CDR3 DNA sequence: TGTGCCAGCAGTAGGGAGAACTATGGCTACACCTTC. It yields the protein CASSRENYGYTF.

The chain recombines TRBV21-1 with TRBJ1-1; the listed D gene, TRBD1, was not tested against the DNA. TRBV21-1 has pseudogene status. The CDR3 contains 16 residues. This CDR3 reads CASSFPGQDSNTEAFF. The CDR3 DNA reads TGTGCCAGCAGCTTTCCAGGACAGGATTCCAACACTGAAGCTTTCTTT.

The chain has TRBV11-2 and TRBJ2-7; D perhaps matches TRBD1 (5 bases). The CDR3 consists of 17 residues. Trimming cost V 1 base and J 7 bases, with 23 bases left between them. CDR1 and CDR2 from the germline V gene are SGHAT and FQNNGV. CDR3 DNA: TGTGCCAGCAGCTTAGCCGGCCAGACAGAACCGCTTGGGGAGCAGTACTTC. This gives the protein CASSLAGQTEPLGEQYF. Full variable domain (remainder filled in from reference TRBV11-2 and TRBJ2-7): EAGVAQSPRYKIIEKRQSVAFWCNPISGHATLYWYQQILGQGPKLLIQFQNNGVVDDSQLPKDRFSAERLKGVDSTLKIQPAKLEDSAVYLCASSLAGQTEPLGEQYFGPGTRLTVT.

The chain joins TRBV6-1 to TRBJ1-5; 12 bases agree with TRBD1. CDR3 length: 19 amino acids. Germline CDR1 and CDR2: MNHNS and SASEGT. J was trimmed by 6 bases and V by 4 bases; bases with no gene match: 16. The chain's CDR3 is CASSVKGTGGRLRAQPQHF. CDR3 nucleotides: TGTGCCAGCAGTGTAAAGGGGACAGGGGGCCGCCTGAGGGCTCAGCCCCAGCATTTT.

J is TRBJ2-2 and V is TRBV19, with 8 bases identical to TRBD1. Trimming cost V 4 bases and J 0 bases; bases outside gene matches: 4. Germline CDR1 is LNHDA and CDR2 is SQIVND (reference sequence). The CDR3 is 16 amino acids. The CDR3 is CASSKTGGSNTGELFF. Here the CDR3 DNA reads TGTGCCAGTAGTAAAACAGGGGGTTCGAACACCGGGGAGCTGTTTTTT.

V usage is TRBV11-1 and J usage is TRBJ2-7, with TRBD1 matching over 9 bases. V gave up 5 bases and J gave up 1 base; unmatched junction bases: 6. CDR1 is SGHAT and CDR2 is FQDESV in the germline V gene (reference sequence). This CDR3 comprises 15 residues. CDR3 loop: CASSARDRASYEQYF. CDR3 DNA sequence: TGTGCCAGCAGCGCCCGGGACAGGGCGTCCTACGAGCAGTACTTC.

This chain connects TRBV2 to TRBJ1-6; tentatively, D is TRBD1 (5 bases). The V end lost 4 bases, the J end lost 6 bases, and 16 bases lay between the germline ends. This CDR3 contains 16 residues. CDR1 and CDR2 from the germline V gene are SNHLY and FYNNEI. CDR3 in DNA: TGTGCCAGCAGTGGTCGGTCAGGGCCCATTAATTCACCCCTCCACTTT. Translated, it gives CASSGRSGPINSPLHF.

The chain carries TRBV11-2 and TRBJ2-7; 9 bases are shared with TRBD1. The V and J ends lost 2 bases and 3 bases, in that order; junction bases with no gene match: 5. Looked up from germline, CDR1 is SGHAT and CDR2 is FQNNGV. The CDR3 contains 15 residues. CDR3 bases: TGTGCCAGCAGCTTAACTTGGGGACAGGGCTACGAGCAGTACTTC. Translating gives CASSLTWGQGYEQYF. Combining the CDR3 with reference TRBV11-2 and TRBJ2-7 gives the whole variable domain EAGVAQSPRYKIIEKRQSVAFWCNPISGHATLYWYQQILGQGPKLLIQFQNNGVVDDSQLPKDRFSAERLKGVDSTLKIQPAKLEDSAVYLCASSLTWGQGYEQYFGPGTRLTVT.

The rearrangement joins TRBV19 to TRBJ1-1; perhaps TRBD1 as D (5 bases). The germline V gene encodes CDR1 LNHDA and CDR2 SQIVND (reference sequence). The V end was cut by 2 bases, the J end by 1 base, with 8 bases between. The CDR3 length is 14 residues. The CDR3: CASSISGPNTEAFF. For the CDR3, the DNA is TGTGCCAGTAGTATATCAGGGCCGAACACTGAAGCTTTCTTT. Full variable domain (outside the CDR3, taken from reference TRBV19 and TRBJ1-1): DGGITQSPKYLFRKEGQNVTLSCEQNLNHDAMYWYRQDPGQGLRLIYYSQIVNDFQKGDIAEGYSVSREKKESFPLTVTSAQKNPTAFYLCASSISGPNTEAFFGQGTRLTVV.

The V call is TRBV9, the J call TRBJ2-1; 9 bases are shared with TRBD2. The CDR3 runs 16 residues. Germline values: CDR1 SGDLS, CDR2 YYNGEE. With V trimmed by 4 bases and J by 0 bases, 5 bases remained unmatched. CDR3 in amino acids: CASSLRLADSYNEQFF. The CDR3 DNA sequence: TGTGCCAGCAGCCTACGACTAGCGGACTCCTACAATGAGCAGTTCTTC.

The chain uses TRBV19 and TRBJ1-2; possible D gene TRBD1, 6 bases. Germline values: CDR1 LNHDA, CDR2 SQIVND (reference sequence). The CDR3 consists of 17 residues. V dropped 1 base and J dropped 4 bases, with 19 bases sitting between them. The CDR3 here is CASSIGQGSFSFYGYTF. CDR3 coding DNA: TGTGCCAGTAGTATAGGTCAGGGGTCCTTCTCCTTCTATGGCTACACCTTC.